A single sample gave rise to the 15 T cell receptor beta chains below, sequenced in a study of cytotoxic CD8 clonotypes in ibrutinib-treated CLL. Data came from immunoSEQ multiplex PCR; TCRdb stores just in-frame clones and leaves some out. Here the sample spans 160,000 or so clones, around nine tenths being singletons. Sequencing used PBMCs, obtained at disease progression, from a patient treated with ibrutinib. Receptors were obtained from a human donor with chronic lymphocytic leukemia.

In its sample, this clone was seen once. The chain has TRBV9 and TRBJ1-2; D ambiguous. Germline CDR1 is SGDLS and CDR2 is YYNGEE. V was cut by 4 bases and J by 2 bases, with 15 bases left in between. This CDR3 is 15 amino acids long. The CDR3 region is CASSPREADNYGYTF. Here the CDR3 DNA reads TGTGCCAGCAGCCCCCGGGAAGCTGACAACTATGGCTACACCTTC.

V gene TRBV27 combines with J gene TRBJ2-5, with D maybe TRBD1 (5 bases). V gave up 2 bases and J gave up 7 bases, with 14 bases separating them. The CDR3 contains 14 residues. Germline CDR1 reads MNHEY; CDR2 reads SMNVEV (reference sequence). For the CDR3, the DNA is TGTGCCAGCAGTTTAGATAGCAGACAGAGGACCCAGTACTTC. Translating it yields CASSLDSRQRTQYF.

The rearrangement uses TRBV19 and TRBJ2-2; TRBD1 might be the D (6 bases). Deletions cut 4 bases from V and 0 bases from J, with 9 bases between. This CDR3 is 15 amino acids long. Germline V CDR1 and CDR2: LNHDA, SQIVND (reference sequence). The CDR3 region has the DNA TGTGCCAGTAGTACGACAGGCGCGAACACCGGGGAGCTGTTTTTT. Translated, it gives CASSTTGANTGELFF.

The gene calls are TRBV4-1 and TRBJ1-4; TRBD1 might be the D (6 bases). The V end lost 10 bases, the J end lost 8 bases, and 17 bases lay between the germline ends. CDR3 size: 13 residues. Germline loops: CDR1 MGHRA, CDR2 YSYEKL. The DNA for the CDR3 is TGCGCCACAACGGCAGGGGTAGACGAAAAACTGTTTTTT. The encoded protein is CATTAGVDEKLFF.

This chain links TRBV10-2 with TRBJ1-1; D is unclear. Germline V gene lookup returns CDR1 WSHSY and CDR2 SAAADI. V was pared by 7 bases and J by 0 bases, with 9 bases between. The CDR3 consists of 13 residues. The CDR3 coding sequence is TGCGCCAGCACGGCGAAAATGAACACTGAAGCTTTCTTT. It is translated as CASTAKMNTEAFF.

This clone has only one observation. The V and J genes are TRBV11-3 and TRBJ1-5, with D unresolved. V shed 1 base and J shed 1 base, with 8 bases lying between them. Germline V gene sequence: CDR1 SGHNT, CDR2 YENEEA. CDR3 length: 15 residues. The CDR3 DNA reads TGTGCCAGCAGCTTAGTAAGCGGAAGCAATCAGCCCCAGCATTTT. It encodes CASSLVSGSNQPQHF.

The count of this clone is one. V and J are TRBV5-4 and TRBJ1-2; possibly TRBD1 for D (5 bases). The germline CDR1 and CDR2 sequences are SGHNT and YYREEE (reference sequence). The V gene lost 2 bases and the J gene lost 7 bases, with 12 bases spanning the gap. CDR3 size: 13 residues. The DNA for the CDR3 is TGTGCCAGCAGCTTTATGCAGGGCCGTGGCTACACCTTC. This translates into CASSFMQGRGYTF.

The chain couples TRBV5-8 to TRBJ2-4; D is uncertain. V was cut by 3 bases and J by 8 bases, with 15 bases left in between. CDR1 and CDR2 (germline): SGHTS, YDEGEE. This CDR3 contains 14 residues. The CDR3 DNA reads as TGTGCCAGCAGCTATGGCGCCACCCCACACATTCAGTACTTC. It specifies CASSYGATPHIQYF.

J is TRBJ2-1 and V is TRBV7-9, with TRBD2 matching 11 bases. V lost 3 bases, J lost 9 bases, and 10 bases stayed unmatched. Germline loops: CDR1 SEHNR, CDR2 FQNEAQ (reference sequence). This CDR3 contains 16 residues. The CDR3 region is CASSFPPLAGEGEQFF. Written as DNA, the CDR3 is TGTGCCAGCAGCTTTCCTCCACTAGCGGGAGAGGGTGAGCAGTTCTTC.

A word on this clone: This sample also contains other DNA sequences that code for the same CDR3. This chain uses TRBV11-3 with TRBJ2-5; D is ambiguous. Trimming removed 2 bases at V and 3 bases at J, with 1 base between. Germline V CDR1 and CDR2: SGHNT, YENEEA. This CDR3 has 11 residues. The CDR3 is CASSLKETQYF. Written as DNA, the CDR3 is TGTGCCAGCAGCTTAAAAGAGACCCAGTACTTC.

This chain connects TRBV28 to TRBJ2-1; TRBD2 is a possible D gene (7 bases). Germline assignment: CDR1 MDHEN and CDR2 SYDVKM. The CDR3 spans 14 residues. Between the trimmed V and J ends, which lost 8 bases and 8 bases, there was a span of 19 bases. The CDR3: CASRGRGVFYEQFF. The CDR3 DNA sequence: TGTGCCAGCCGGGGGAGGGGGGTTTTCTATGAGCAGTTCTTC.

The V call is TRBV7-2, the J call TRBJ2-3, with 7 bases aligning to TRBD2. In germline, CDR1 is SGHTA, CDR2 FQGNSA. Unmatched junction bases numbered 7, after V lost 1 base and J lost 3 bases. The CDR3 is made up of 16 amino acids. The CDR3 region has the DNA TGTGCCAGCAGCTTAGGCGCGGGAGTTCGAACAGATACGCAGTATTTT. Its protein product is CASSLGAGVRTDTQYF. The entire variable domain, with the rest obtained from reference TRBV7-2 and TRBJ2-3, is as follows: GAGVSQSPSNKVTEKGKDVELRCDPISGHTALYWYRQSLGQGLEFLIYFQGNSAPDKSGLPSDRFSAERTGGSVSTLTIQRTQQEDSAVYLCASSLGAGVRTDTQYFGPGTRLTVL.

This clone was picked up a small number of times. The chain uses TRBV9 and TRBJ1-4, with TRBD1 identical over 7 bases. The CDR3 extends over 14 amino acids. The V gene's germline CDR1 is SGDLS and CDR2 YYNGEE. V shed 3 bases, J shed 4 bases, and the junction held 3 bases outside the gene matches. The CDR3 spells CASSAGTDNEKLFF. For the CDR3, the DNA is TGTGCCAGCAGCGCCGGGACAGATAATGAAAAACTGTTTTTT.

The J gene is TRBJ2-7, the V gene TRBV27; a weak D match, TRBD2 (5 bases). Germline loops: CDR1 MNHEY, CDR2 SMNVEV (reference sequence). The CDR3 has 15 amino acids. V lost 2 bases to trimming and J lost 0 bases, with 11 bases between them. The DNA of the CDR3 is TGTGCCAGCAGTTTAAATGCGGGCATCTCCTACGAGCAGTACTTC. Translating gives CASSLNAGISYEQYF.

This chain joins TRBV28 and TRBJ2-3; no firm D call. Trimming removed 5 bases from V and 2 bases from J, with 5 bases in between. There are 12 residues in the CDR3. Germline assignment: CDR1 MDHEN and CDR2 SYDVKM. The DNA for the CDR3 is TGTGCCAGCAGTGTGACCACAGATACGCAGTATTTT. Protein sequence: CASSVTTDTQYF.